The T cell receptor (beta chain) under discussion was sequenced for a study of T cell changes during pregnancy in multiple sclerosis. Losses at the gene ends were 6 bases for V and 8 bases for J; bases not matched to a gene: 16. The CDR3 runs to 16 residues. Germline CDR1 SGHDT, CDR2 YYEEEE. Assay used: immunoSEQ multiplex PCR; TCRdb lists only in-frame clones, some missing. The sample has some 70,000 clones; almost 95% are singletons. The V gene is TRBV5-6, the J gene TRBJ2-1; TRBD1 matches at 8 bases. The receptor's source is a female donor in good health, enrolled as a control in a pregnancy study. Sequenced here: CD8+ T cells from peripheral blood mononuclear cells, sampled in the third trimester of pregnancy. This CDR3 reads CASTPVGTGEVHEQFF. The CDR3, as DNA: TGTGCCAGCACCCCGGTGGGGACAGGCGAGGTGCATGAGCAGTTCTTC.